A selection of T cell receptor beta chains follows, all from one sample in a study of T-cell memory formation after mild COVID-19. TCRdb itself ran the 5' RACE reads through MiXCR, one entry per CDR3 protein. The data contain about 130,000 distinct CDR3 sequences, about 17% of them singletons. The sequencing input was PBMCs or a T cell subset sorted from them (not recorded which). The receptors were gathered from a man aged 18 to 29 who had mild COVID-19 (a few samples of this study predate the infection). Cell type and time point are not known. Each CDR3 is given with its conserved first and last residue. A D gene is named only where the DNA matches it firmly. The size field is filled for only some rows; it gives once, few, many or a size class.

.	TRBJ1-1	few	TRBV28	CASSSGGQWAFF	TGTGCCAGCAGTTCTGGGGGCCAGTGGGCTTTCTTT
TRBD1	TRBJ2-6	.	TRBV6-5	CASRPLGQGAFSGANVLTF	TGTGCCAGCAGACCACTAGGACAGGGGGCTTTTTCTGGGGCCAACGTCCTGACTTTC
TRBD1	TRBJ1-2	few	TRBV10-3	CAIGQVLRYGYTF	TGTGCCATCGGACAGGTCCTACGCTATGGCTACACCTTC
.	TRBJ1-4	few	TRBV7-2	CASRTGTVNEKLFF	TGTGCCAGCAGGACCGGGACGGTCAATGAAAAACTGTTTTTT
TRBD1	TRBJ2-1	.	TRBV10-2	CASSSGQGVYNEQFF	TGCGCCAGCAGCTCGGGACAGGGGGTATACAATGAGCAGTTCTTC
TRBD1	TRBJ2-3	.	TRBV7-8	CASSLTGVPDTQYF	TGTGCCAGCAGCTTGACAGGGGTCCCAGATACGCAGTATTTT
TRBD1	TRBJ2-2	.	TRBV12-5	CASGFRAGGATGELFF	TGTGCTAGTGGTTTTAGGGCAGGGGGCGCAACCGGGGAGCTGTTTTTT
TRBD1	TRBJ2-3	.	TRBV20-1	CSAPGQGFRDTQYF	TGCAGTGCACCGGGACAGGGTTTTCGAGATACGCAGTATTTT
.	TRBJ2-5	few	TRBV12-3/TRBV12-4	CASSRGDSKQETQYF	TGTGCCAGCAGTCGGGGAGACAGCAAGCAAGAGACCCAGTACTTC
.	TRBJ2-1	.	TRBV5-1	CASGKGSSYNEQFF	TGCGCCTCAGGAAAGGGGTCCTCCTACAATGAGCAGTTCTTC
.	TRBJ2-7	many	TRBV12-3/TRBV12-4	CASSLAREQYF	TGTGCCAGCAGTTTAGCGCGCGAGCAGTACTTC
.	TRBJ2-3	few	TRBV5-1	CASSVQSGANTQYF	TGCGCCAGCAGCGTACAATCTGGGGCAAATACGCAGTATTTT
.	TRBJ2-1	.	TRBV3-1	CASSPRAAVDEQFF	TGTGCCAGCAGCCCAAGGGCAGCGGTCGATGAGCAGTTCTTC
.	TRBJ1-1	.	TRBV7-3	CASSFAGTNTEAFF	TGTGCCAGCAGCTTTGCAGGTACGAACACTGAAGCTTTCTTT
.	TRBJ1-2	few	TRBV4-3	CASSQDWAEGGGYTF	TGCGCCAGCAGCCAAGATTGGGCGGAGGGGGGTGGCTACACCTTC
.	TRBJ2-4	.	TRBV5-1	CASSLGQGLAKNIQYF	TGCGCCAGCAGCTTGGGGCAGGGCCTAGCCAAAAACATTCAGTACTTC
.	TRBJ1-4	.	TRBV7-9	CASSFGDRDNLFF	TGTGCCAGCAGCTTTGGCGACCGCGACAACCTGTTTTTT
.	TRBJ1-1	few	TRBV7-6	CASSLGPDRTEAFF	TGTGCCAGCAGCTTAGGTCCGGATCGCACTGAAGCTTTCTTT
TRBD1	TRBJ2-3	.	TRBV4-2	CASSQDRGRDTQYF	TGTGCCAGCAGCCAAGACAGGGGGCGTGATACGCAGTATTTT
.	TRBJ2-3	many	TRBV24-1	CATSDSGTYDTDTQYF	TGTGCCACCAGTGATTCCGGGACTTACGACACAGATACGCAGTATTTT
TRBD1	TRBJ2-3	.	TRBV7-3	CASSSDRTQYF	TGTGCCAGCAGCTCGGACAGGACGCAGTATTTT
TRBD1	TRBJ2-1	.	TRBV5-1	CASSGQGAAYNEQFF	TGCGCCAGCAGCGGACAGGGGGCGGCCTACAATGAGCAGTTCTTC
.	TRBJ2-7	few	TRBV7-2	CASSRQRSLNYEQYF	TGTGCCAGCAGCAGACAGCGCTCCCTCAACTACGAGCAGTACTTC
.	TRBJ2-1	.	TRBV30	CAWSVPTIYNEQFF	TGTGCCTGGAGTGTACCCACTATATACAATGAGCAGTTCTTC
TRBD1	TRBJ2-5	many	TRBV27	CASSLTGLETQYF	TGTGCCAGCAGTCTGACAGGGTTGGAGACCCAGTACTTC
.	TRBJ1-1	many	TRBV5-1	CASSLGPSAEAFF	TGCGCCAGCAGCTTGGGGCCCAGCGCTGAAGCTTTCTTT
.	TRBJ2-2	once	TRBV12-3/TRBV12-4	CASCPLAPNTGELFF	TGTGCCAGCTGCCCCCTAGCGCCGAACACCGGGGAGCTGTTTTTT
.	TRBJ1-5	few	TRBV7-2	CASSLGGNNQPQHF	TGTGCCAGCAGCTTAGGGGGGAACAATCAGCCCCAGCATTTT
.	TRBJ2-1	.	TRBV7-3	CASSLRARGAGNNEQFF	TGTGCCAGCAGCCTCCGCGCGAGGGGGGCGGGTAACAATGAGCAGTTCTTC
.	TRBJ1-4	few	TRBV18	CASSPVQGWVNEKLFF	TGTGCCAGCTCACCGGTACAGGGATGGGTGAATGAAAAACTGTTTTTT
TRBD2	TRBJ2-5	.	TRBV14	CASSQDVRLALETQYF	TGTGCCAGCAGCCAAGATGTTAGACTAGCGTTGGAGACCCAGTACTTC
.	TRBJ2-3	.	TRBV6-5	CASSYSSGFTDTQYF	TGTGCCAGCAGTTACTCGAGTGGGTTCACAGATACGCAGTATTTT
.	TRBJ2-3	few	TRBV6-5	CASRTGVSTDTQYF	TGTGCCAGCAGAACGGGGGTCAGCACAGATACGCAGTATTTT
.	TRBJ2-3	many	TRBV5-5	CASSQDYSTDTQYF	TGTGCCAGCAGCCAAGACTATAGCACAGATACGCAGTATTTT
.	TRBJ1-2	.	TRBV6-6	CASSPSAGNYGYTF	TGTGCCAGCAGCCCCTCGGCCGGGAACTATGGCTACACCTTC
TRBD1	TRBJ1-3	.	TRBV7-2	CASSPRTGRNTIYF	TGTGCCAGCAGCCCACGGACAGGCCGAAACACCATATATTTT
.	TRBJ1-2	.	TRBV15	CATSGGVDYGYTF	TGTGCCACCAGCGGGGGAGTGGATTATGGCTACACCTTC
.	TRBJ1-3	few	TRBV5-1	CASSLRTGGNTIYF	TGCGCCAGCAGCTTAAGGACGGGGGGAAACACCATATATTTT
.	TRBJ1-6	many	TRBV12-3/TRBV12-4	CASSLNSPLHF	TGTGCCAGCAGTTTAAATTCACCCCTCCACTTT
TRBD2	TRBJ2-1	.	TRBV12-3/TRBV12-4	CASSLELAGGWYNEQFF	TGTGCCAGCAGTTTGGAGTTAGCGGGGGGATGGTACAATGAGCAGTTCTTC
.	TRBJ2-3	.	TRBV24-1	CATSDPASGQWTDTQYF	TGTGCCACCAGTGACCCCGCTTCAGGACAGTGGACAGATACGCAGTATTTT
TRBD2	TRBJ2-6	.	TRBV27	CASSRGGAGANVLTF	TGTGCCAGCAGCCGGGGGGGCGCTGGGGCCAACGTCCTGACTTTC
.	TRBJ2-5	.	TRBV12-3/TRBV12-4	CASSLNRGETQYF	TGTGCCAGCAGTCTGAATCGAGGAGAGACCCAGTACTTC
TRBD1	TRBJ1-1	.	TRBV12-3/TRBV12-4	CASGRDREENKAFF	TGTGCCAGCGGGAGGGACAGGGAGGAAAATAAAGCTTTCTTT
TRBD2	TRBJ2-3	few	TRBV27	CASSHLLAGGFDTQYF	TGTGCCAGCAGTCACCTCCTAGCGGGGGGTTTTGATACGCAGTATTTT
TRBD1	TRBJ2-7	.	TRBV5-1	CASSLQGATYEQYF	TGCGCCAGCAGCTTACAGGGGGCGACCTACGAGCAGTACTTC
.	TRBJ2-1	.	TRBV4-2	CASAPWTNRDEQFF	TGTGCCAGCGCACCGTGGACGAACAGGGATGAGCAGTTCTTC
.	TRBJ2-5	few	TRBV12-3/TRBV12-4	CASRSGLFQETQYF	TGTGCCAGCAGGTCGGGACTGTTTCAAGAGACCCAGTACTTC
.	TRBJ1-2	.	TRBV7-9	CASSLTSGNYGYTF	TGTGCCAGCAGCTTAACGTCAGGAAACTATGGCTACACCTTC
TRBD1	TRBJ1-5	few	TRBV5-5	CASSFQGAGNQPQHF	TGTGCCAGCAGCTTCCAGGGGGCCGGGAATCAGCCCCAGCATTTT
TRBD1	TRBJ1-6	.	TRBV7-9	CASSLGTGVNSPLHF	TGTGCCAGCAGCTTGGGGACAGGGGTGAATTCACCCCTCCACTTT
.	TRBJ2-3	.	TRBV5-1	CASSLGEITDTQYF	TGCGCCAGCAGCTTGGGAGAGATCACAGATACGCAGTATTTT
TRBD2	TRBJ2-5	.	TRBV19	CASSMSAGEQETQYF	TGTGCCAGTAGTATGAGTGCGGGGGAACAAGAGACCCAGTACTTC
.	TRBJ1-4	.	TRBV20-1	CSAEDIETNEKLFF	TGCAGTGCGGAAGACATAGAGACTAATGAAAAACTGTTTTTT
.	TRBJ2-5	few	TRBV29-1	CSVPEGQGQETQYF	TGCAGCGTTCCAGAGGGGCAGGGACAAGAGACCCAGTACTTC
TRBD2	TRBJ2-3	.	TRBV5-1	CASSLVGLAGAKDTQYF	TGCGCCAGCAGCTTGGTGGGACTAGCGGGGGCCAAAGATACGCAGTATTTT
.	TRBJ2-7	.	TRBV12-3/TRBV12-4	CASSLAGSGAHEQYF	TGTGCCAGCAGTTTAGCAGGATCGGGGGCCCACGAGCAGTACTTC
.	TRBJ2-3	.	TRBV5-5	CASSLARSTDTQYF	TGTGCCAGCAGCTTGGCCAGAAGCACAGATACGCAGTATTTT
TRBD1	TRBJ1-4	few	TRBV24-1	CATSDSGQGDEKLFF	TGTGCCACCAGTGACAGCGGACAGGGGGACGAAAAACTGTTTTTT